This T cell receptor (beta chain) was identified in a study of cytomegalovirus exposure and HLA in healthy donors. Overall study context: Caucasian-associated ancestry cluster membership applied to under 85% of 398 genotyped donors.

PCR amplification relied on 60 Vbeta primers (plus 13 Jbeta primers). The repertoire was sequenced with immunoSEQ multiplex PCR; TCRdb's copy has only in-frame clones and lacks some. Altogether approximately 100,000 clones are present, about three quarters being singletons, with the ten largest covering roughly 7.7%. About this clone itself: Its antigen remains unknown.

Germline CDR1 is MNHEY and CDR2 is SMNVEV (reference sequence). The CDR3 loop spans 12 amino acids. The V end was cut by 6 bases, the J end by 7 bases, with 13 bases between. Points from the study as a whole: Through in vitro validation, three CMV-associated chains were shown to be specific for CMV antigens. Some TCR beta chains (164 of them) were listed as cytomegalovirus-associated. When a later analysis compared HLA-associated TCR beta chains with equally common others, the HLA-associated chains turned out to be more clonally expanded and to have lower generation probabilities.

V and J are TRBV27 and TRBJ2-7, with a weak D call TRBD2 (6 bases). The material sequenced was PBMCs. The TCR originated in a human donor in good health. DNA of the CDR3: TGTGCCAGCAGCCGAGCCGGGAGTGAGCAGTACTTC. This codes for CASSRAGSEQYF.